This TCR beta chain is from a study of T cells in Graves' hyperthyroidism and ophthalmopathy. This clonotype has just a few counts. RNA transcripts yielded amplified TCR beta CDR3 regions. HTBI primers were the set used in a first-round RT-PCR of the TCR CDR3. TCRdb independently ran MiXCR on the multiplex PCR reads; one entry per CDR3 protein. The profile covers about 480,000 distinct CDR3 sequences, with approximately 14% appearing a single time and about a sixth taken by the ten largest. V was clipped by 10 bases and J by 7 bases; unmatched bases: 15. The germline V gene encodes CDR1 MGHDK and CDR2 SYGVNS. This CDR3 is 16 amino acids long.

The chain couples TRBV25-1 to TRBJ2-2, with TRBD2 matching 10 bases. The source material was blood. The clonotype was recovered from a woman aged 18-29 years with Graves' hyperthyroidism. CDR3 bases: TGTGCCACCGAGATAATAGCGGGAGGCGTGGACGGGGAGCTGTTTTTT. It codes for CATEIIAGGVDGELFF.